This T cell receptor beta chain was observed in a study of regulatory T cells in long-lasting Graves disease. At the level of the study: Positivity for TSH receptor antibodies plus over 5 years of antithyroid drugs meant persistent Graves' disease. Study results and caveats: Limited samples may have lowered accuracy. Graves' patients with persistent disease showed TCR diversity lower than patients newly diagnosed. Among persistent patients, a larger number of public clonotypes were shared (about 3,000) than among newly diagnosed patients (about 970).

This clonotype was seen a single time. Antigen unknown. Indicated time point: persistent/refractory GD, antithyroid drugs over 5 years with positive TRAb. Isolated PBMC RNA provided the starting material for the TCR library. Investigators prepared the TCR beta libraries by applying iRepertoire HTBI primers and Arm-PCR of CDR3 regions. TCRdb re-analysed the multiplex PCR reads in MiXCR, keeping a single row per CDR3 protein. The sample includes 600,000 to 800,000 distinct CDR3 sequences, 25% to 35% seen only once; the top ten take 40% to 50%. Germline V gene data show CDR1 as MNHEY and CDR2 as SMNVEV (reference sequence). Trimming removed 2 bases from V and 4 bases from J, with 7 bases in between. This CDR3 is 13 amino acids long.

Specimen: peripheral blood mononuclear cells (PBMCs), collected when the disease was refractory, from a patient treated with antithyroid drugs. This TCR was sampled from a female donor with Graves disease. This rearrangement joins TRBV27 to TRBJ2-3, with D uncertain. The CDR3 nucleotides read TGTGCCAGCAGTTTACGGAGCGCAGATACGCAGTATTTT. Translated: CASSLRSADTQYF.